Each of the 5 T cell receptor beta chains below was sequenced from the same sample in a study of control samples from healthy donors and cancer patients. The assay was immunoSEQ multiplex PCR, and TCRdb's table has in-frame clones only and misses some. The repertoire holds roughly 84,000 clones, with 70% to 90% as singletons. The material sequenced was blood. The receptor source for this set is a man aged 45-65 years in good health.

This chain links TRBV19 with TRBJ1-3; D remains unclear. CDR3 length: 14 amino acids. V lost 7 bases to trimming and J lost 0 bases, with 10 bases between them. Germline V gene lookup returns CDR1 LNHDA and CDR2 SQIVND (reference sequence). The CDR3 coding sequence is TGTGCCAGTATTCTACAGAGCTCTGGAAACACCATATATTTT. Protein product: CASILQSSGNTIYF.

The CDR3 sequence: CASSPYRATNTGELFF. The CDR3, as DNA: TGTGCCAGCAGCCCATACAGGGCCACGAACACCGGGGAGCTGTTTTTT. This chain connects TRBV5-4 to TRBJ2-2, with D tentatively TRBD1 (6 bases). Germline V CDR1 and CDR2: SGHNT, YYREEE (reference sequence). V dropped 4 bases and J dropped 0 bases, with 13 bases sitting between them. This CDR3 contains 16 residues. Full variable domain (missing parts from reference TRBV5-4 and TRBJ2-2): ETGVTQSPTHLIKTRGQQVTLRCSSQSGHNTVSWYQQALGQGPQFIFQYYREEENGRGNFPPRFSGLQFPNYSSELNVNALELDDSALYLCASSPYRATNTGELFFGEGSRLTVL.

The V gene is TRBV6-2 or TRBV6-3, the J gene TRBJ1-1, with TRBD1 matching over 8 bases. Germline lookup yields CDR1 MNHEY and CDR2 SVGEGT. This CDR3 spans 15 amino acids. V trimming: 2 bases; J trimming: 8 bases; junction bases outside the gene matches: 10. CDR3 DNA sequence: TGTGCCAGCAGTTACCCTACTACAGGGGGGCGAGAAGCTTTCTTT. Its protein product is CASSYPTTGGREAFF.

The chain joins TRBV30 to TRBJ2-1; D is perhaps TRBD2 (6 bases). Per the germline V gene, CDR1 is GTSNPN and CDR2 is SVGIG (reference sequence). The CDR3 runs 14 residues. Trimming stripped 4 bases from V and 9 bases from J, with 19 bases between. The CDR3 nucleotides are TGTGCCTGGACTCCAGGGTTTACCGGGAGTGAGCAGTTCTTC. Translation gives CAWTPGFTGSEQFF.

This chain uses TRBV18 with TRBJ1-3; no reliable D call. V lost 6 bases, J lost 0 bases, and 6 bases lay in between. CDR1 and CDR2 (germline): KGHSH, LQKENI. The length of the CDR3 is 13 residues. The CDR3 region has the DNA TGTGCCAGCTCGCTATCCTCTGGAAACACCATATATTTT. It encodes CASSLSSGNTIYF.